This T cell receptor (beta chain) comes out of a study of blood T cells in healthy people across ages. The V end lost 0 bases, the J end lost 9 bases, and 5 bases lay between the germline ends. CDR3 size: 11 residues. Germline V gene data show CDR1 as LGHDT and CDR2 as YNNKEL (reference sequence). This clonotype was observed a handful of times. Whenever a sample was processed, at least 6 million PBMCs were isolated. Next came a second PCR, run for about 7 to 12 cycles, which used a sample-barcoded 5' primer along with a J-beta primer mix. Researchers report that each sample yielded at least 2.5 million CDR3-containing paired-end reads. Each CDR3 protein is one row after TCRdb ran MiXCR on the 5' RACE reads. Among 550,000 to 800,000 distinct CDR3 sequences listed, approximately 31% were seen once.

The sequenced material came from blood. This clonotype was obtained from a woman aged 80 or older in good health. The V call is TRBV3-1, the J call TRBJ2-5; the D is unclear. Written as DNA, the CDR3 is TGTGCCAGCAGCCAAGATAGGGCCCAGTACTTC. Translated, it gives CASSQDRAQYF.